This T cell receptor (beta chain) was identified in a study of shared clonotypes between healthy human individuals. Study summary: Aged between 18 and 49, the donors were two women and a few men.

Study findings and constraints: Expectations were that clonotype sharing among donors would be affected by sequencing depth.

Trimming shortened V by 0 bases and J by 6 bases, and 9 bases separated the two germline ends. Per germline, CDR1 ENHRY and CDR2 SYGVKD. The CDR3 loop spans 14 amino acids. Each sample came from a Caucasian adult donor living in Nashville, Tennessee. DNA at about 210 ng, tens of thousands of T cell genomes, went into sorted-subset replicate PCRs. Assay: immunoSEQ multiplex PCR; the TCRdb copy retains only in-frame clones and omits some. The repertoire holds 2 million to 2.5 million clones, with approximately 96% as singletons. For this clone: Its antigen remains unknown.

Sequencing was done on a sample of naive CD4+ T cells sorted from blood. The subset here: CD45RA+ positively selected. The TCR originated in a man between 18 and 29 years old in good health. The gene calls are TRBV10-3 and TRBJ1-3; D gene unclear. The CDR3 DNA sequence: TGTGCCATCAGTGAGTCACGGGGTTCAAACACCATATATTTT. It specifies CAISESRGSNTIYF.